What follows are 27 T cell receptor beta chains derived from one specimen sequenced in a study of blood T cell repertoires in COVID-19. Only in-frame clones appear in the TCRdb table, and some are missing; sequencing was by immunoSEQ multiplex PCR. The sample holds about 73,000 clones, roughly three quarters seen once. Specimen: peripheral blood. The receptors derive from a man aged 65 to 85 with COVID-19, enrolled during active disease.

The CDR3 protein is CASSQGRGNDEKLFF. The DNA for the CDR3 is TGTGCCAGCAGCCAAGGCCGGGGGAACGATGAAAAACTGTTTTTT. The chain uses TRBV3-1 (or the pseudogene TRBV3-2) and TRBJ1-4; a weak D match, TRBD1 (5 bases). The CDR3 is 15 amino acids. V gave up 1 base and J gave up 6 bases, with 12 bases separating them. CDR1 LGHDT and CDR2 YNNKEL come from the germline V gene (reference sequence).

The J gene is TRBJ1-4, the V gene TRBV5-1; D is possibly TRBD1 (6 bases). Germline-derived CDR1 and CDR2 are SGHRS and YFSETQ. V lost 3 bases, J lost 6 bases, and 15 bases lay in between. CDR3 length: 15 residues. The CDR3 protein is CASSSQGGRDEKLFF. The CDR3 nucleotides are TGCGCCAGCAGCTCACAGGGAGGGAGGGATGAAAAACTGTTTTTT. The entire variable domain, with the rest obtained from reference TRBV5-1 and TRBJ1-4, is as follows: KAGVTQTPRYLIKTRGQQVTLSCSPISGHRSVSWYQQTPGQGLQFLFEYFSETQRNKGNFPGRFSGRQFSNSRSEMNVSTLELGDSALYLCASSSQGGRDEKLFFGSGTQLSVL.

V is TRBV5-4 and J is TRBJ1-3; tentative D call: TRBD1 (5 bases). The CDR3 runs to 16 residues. The germline V gene encodes CDR1 SGHNT and CDR2 YYREEE (reference sequence). Trimming pared 0 bases from V and 2 bases from J, leaving 12 bases between. CDR3 bases: TGTGCCAGCAGCTTGGCGGCAGGGTCAGCTGGAAACACCATATATTTT. Translated: CASSLAAGSAGNTIYF.

The V call is TRBV30, the J call TRBJ1-3; the D gene is possibly TRBD1 (5 bases). This CDR3 contains 15 residues. Trimming shortened V by 0 bases and J by 0 bases, and 9 bases separated the two germline ends. Germline CDR1 is GTSNPN and CDR2 is SVGIG (reference sequence). The CDR3: CAWSVTASSGNTIYF. The CDR3 nucleotides read TGTGCCTGGAGTGTGACAGCTAGCTCTGGAAACACCATATATTTT.

J is TRBJ1-5 and V is TRBV7-9; 7 bases are shared with TRBD1. The junction had 3 bases not matched to a gene; V was cut back by 8 bases and J by 2 bases. The germline CDR1 and CDR2 sequences are SEHNR and FQNEAQ (reference sequence). The CDR3 is 13 residues long. CDR3 DNA sequence: TGTGCCAGCCAGGGGGGTGGCAATCAGCCCCAGCATTTT. Translating it yields CASQGGGNQPQHF.

In this sample, this clone turned up a few times. This sequence joins TRBV4-1 and TRBJ2-3; tentative D call: TRBD2 (6 bases). This CDR3 has 15 amino acids. Germline CDR1 is MGHRA and CDR2 is YSYEKL. Between the trimmed V and J ends, which lost 2 bases and 2 bases, there was a span of 11 bases. This chain's CDR3 is CASSQRLVLTDTQYF. CDR3 DNA sequence: TGCGCCAGCAGCCAAAGACTAGTCCTCACAGATACGCAGTATTTT.

This rearrangement joins TRBV7-2 to TRBJ1-5; D is possibly TRBD1 (6 bases). Trimming stripped 3 bases from V and 3 bases from J, with 12 bases between. In germline, CDR1 is SGHTA, CDR2 FQGNSA. The CDR3 extends over 15 amino acids. Here the CDR3 reads CASSFRDTNNQPQHF. The CDR3 DNA reads TGTGCCAGCAGCTTCCGGGACACTAACAATCAGCCCCAGCATTTT.

The CDR3 here is CASSLGDRDTGELFF. The CDR3, as DNA: TGTGCCAGCAGCCTGGGGGACAGGGACACCGGGGAGCTGTTTTTT. This chain joins TRBV7-3 and TRBJ2-2; the match to TRBD1 covers 9 bases. Germline CDR1 is SGHTA and CDR2 is FQGTGA. This CDR3 is built from 15 residues. V trimming: 5 bases; J trimming: 3 bases; junction bases outside the gene matches: 4.

The chain joins TRBV7-6 to TRBJ1-4; weak D call: TRBD1 (5 bases). The CDR3 is 18 residues long. Germline CDR1 SGHVS, CDR2 FNYEAQ. V lost 5 bases and J 0 bases, leaving 19 bases between the germline ends. The CDR3 DNA follows: TGTGCCAGCAGCCTAGAAGGGGTCAGCTACCCAACTAATGAAAAACTGTTTTTT. This sequence encodes CASSLEGVSYPTNEKLFF.

The chain couples TRBV15 to TRBJ2-7; D unclear. The germline V gene has CDR1 LNHNV and CDR2 YYDKDF (reference sequence). V lost 1 base and J 1 base, leaving 2 bases between the germline ends. The CDR3 spans 12 residues. The CDR3 region has the DNA TGTGCCACCAGCAGAGCTTCCTACGAGCAGTACTTC. It is translated as CATSRASYEQYF.

The chain employs TRBV7-8 and TRBJ2-7; D remains ambiguous. There are 14 residues in the CDR3. CDR1 SGHVS and CDR2 FQNEAQ come from the germline V gene. V lost 0 bases, J lost 1 base, and 7 bases lay in between. The CDR3 loop is CASSLAEKSYEQYF. CDR3 sequence (DNA): TGTGCCAGCAGCTTAGCGGAGAAATCCTACGAGCAGTACTTC.

This clone has just one count. Written as DNA, the CDR3 is TGTGCCAGCAGCTTGGAACTGGCGGTTGGAGATACGCAGTATTTT. This encodes CASSLELAVGDTQYF. This chain joins TRBV7-2 and TRBJ2-3; D is undetermined. Germline V gene data show CDR1 as SGHTA and CDR2 as FQGNSA. Trimming cost V 3 bases and J 5 bases, with 15 bases left between them. The CDR3 covers 15 residues.

This clone occurred a few times. This chain joins TRBV20-1 and TRBJ1-1; D is possibly TRBD1 (6 bases). V was pared by 6 bases and J by 6 bases, with 11 bases between. There are 11 residues in the CDR3. Germline CDR1 is DFQATT and CDR2 is SNEGSKA (reference sequence). The CDR3 region has the DNA TGCAGTGCGGGGACATTAGCTGAAGCTTTCTTT. The encoded protein is CSAGTLAEAFF.

This clone was counted only a few times. The CDR3 DNA is TGTGCCAGCAGCTCGGGACAGGGGCGGTACACCGGGGAGCTGTTTTTT. Protein sequence: CASSSGQGRYTGELFF. The rearrangement links TRBV7-8 to TRBJ2-2; 10 bases match TRBD1. Trimming took 4 bases from V and 3 from J; bases not matched to a gene: 5. Looked up from germline, CDR1 is SGHVS and CDR2 is FQNEAQ. The CDR3 spans 16 residues.

Sample share makes this clone medium-sized (0.01 to 0.1%). The chain links TRBV9 to TRBJ2-5; 7 bases are shared with TRBD1. Trimming took 0 bases from V and 5 from J; bases not matched to a gene: 7. This CDR3 has 15 residues. Germline V gene data show CDR1 as SGDLS and CDR2 as YYNGEE. This CDR3 reads CASSVETGSFETQYF. The CDR3 coding sequence is TGTGCCAGCAGCGTAGAGACAGGGTCCTTTGAGACCCAGTACTTC.

This clone has only one observation. J is TRBJ2-3 and V is TRBV5-1; D ambiguous. Germline CDR1 SGHRS, CDR2 YFSETQ. The V gene lost 4 bases and the J gene lost 3 bases, with 18 bases spanning the gap. This CDR3 is 16 amino acids long. CDR3 region: CASSPYKIVATDTQYF. The CDR3 region has the DNA TGCGCCAGCAGCCCGTACAAAATCGTGGCTACAGATACGCAGTATTTT.

The V and J genes are TRBV6-4 and TRBJ1-1; possible D gene TRBD1, 5 bases. V was clipped by 8 bases and J by 0 bases, with 13 bases between them. From germline, CDR1 is MRHNA and CDR2 SNTAGT. CDR3 size: 14 residues. The CDR3 DNA follows: TGTGCCAGCCCTGAGAGGGACTTGAACACTGAAGCTTTCTTT. This translates into CASPERDLNTEAFF.

The V call is TRBV18, the J call TRBJ2-2; a weak D match, TRBD2 (5 bases). The CDR3 has 15 amino acids. Trimming stripped 3 bases from V and 6 bases from J, with 14 bases between. Germline V CDR1 and CDR2: KGHSH, LQKENI. CDR3 in amino acids: CASSPDEGMAGELFF. CDR3 sequence (DNA): TGTGCCAGCTCACCGGACGAGGGTATGGCCGGGGAGCTGTTTTTT.

The chain combines TRBV7-2 with TRBJ2-4; 8 bases map to TRBD2. J was trimmed by 5 bases and V by 4 bases; bases with no gene match: 4. This CDR3 is built from 14 residues. CDR1 and CDR2 from the germline V gene are SGHTA and FQGNSA. CDR3 sequence reads: CASSWRRGENIQYF. CDR3 DNA: TGTGCCAGCAGCTGGAGGCGGGGGGAAAACATTCAGTACTTC.

The chain links TRBV5-8 to TRBJ1-5; D unresolved. The CDR3 totals 14 residues. The V end was cut by 4 bases, the J end by 2 bases, with 10 bases between. Germline assignment: CDR1 SGHTS and CDR2 YDEGEE. The CDR3 DNA reads TGTGCCAGCAGCCCAACGCAGGGCAATCAGCCCCAGCATTTT. Translated: CASSPTQGNQPQHF.

Remarks on this clone: This sample includes further DNA sequences coding for the same CDR3. For the CDR3, the DNA is TGTGCCAGCAGTTTGAGTGTACAGCCCCAGCATTTT. Amino acid sequence: CASSLSVQPQHF. This chain links TRBV12-3 or TRBV12-4 with TRBJ1-5; no definite D call. This CDR3 region has 12 residues. V lost 3 bases and J 7 bases, leaving 7 bases between the germline ends.

This clone counts as medium-sized. This chain links TRBV2 with TRBJ2-7; 11 bases agree with TRBD2. V lost 8 bases, J lost 6 bases, and 9 bases stayed unmatched. The CDR3 is 14 residues long. Germline lookup yields CDR1 SNHLY and CDR2 FYNNEI. The CDR3 coding sequence is TGTGCCAGCTATAGCGGGAGGGGGTATCTCGAGCAGTACTTC. Amino acid sequence: CASYSGRGYLEQYF.

The chain couples TRBV28 to TRBJ1-2, with 9 bases matching TRBD1. Germline V gives CDR1 MDHEN, CDR2 SYDVKM. This CDR3 has 16 residues. After removal of 9 bases from V and 2 bases from J, the junction contained 13 bases not matched to a gene. The CDR3, as DNA: TGTGCCAGTATAACCGGACTTGGGACAGGGAACTATGGCTACACCTTC. Translated, it gives CASITGLGTGNYGYTF.

Here the CDR3 DNA reads TGTGCCAGTTTGGGACAGTTGAACACTGAAGCTTTCTTT. It yields the protein CASLGQLNTEAFF. The rearrangement uses TRBV28 and TRBJ1-1; 7 nucleotides line up with TRBD1. The trim removed 9 bases at V and 0 bases at J, leaving 4 bases unmatched. The germline V gene has CDR1 MDHEN and CDR2 SYDVKM. The CDR3 sequence is 13 residues long.

The rearrangement joins TRBV9 to TRBJ2-2, with TRBD1 matching 7 bases. Germline values: CDR1 SGDLS, CDR2 YYNGEE. The V gene end was trimmed by 7 bases and the J gene end by 0 bases; junction bases not matched to a gene: 9. CDR3 length: 16 amino acids. The CDR3 sequence: CASHRGQTTNTGELFF. The CDR3, as DNA: TGTGCCAGCCACAGGGGACAGACGACGAACACCGGGGAGCTGTTTTTT.

The chain combines TRBV6-5 with TRBJ1-5; no clear D. The V end was cut by 8 bases, the J end by 0 bases, with 14 bases between. The CDR3 has 15 residues. CDR1 and CDR2 (germline): MNHEY, SVGAGI. The CDR3, as DNA: TGTGCCAGCGCCCTAGTCTACTATAGCAATCAGCCCCAGCATTTT. It is translated as CASALVYYSNQPQHF.

This clone was observed a handful of times. The chain uses TRBV7-2 and TRBJ1-2; D is uncertain. V shed 1 base and J shed 5 bases, with 11 bases lying between them. The CDR3 has 14 residues. Germline values: CDR1 SGHTA, CDR2 FQGNSA. The CDR3 DNA follows: TGTGCCAGCAGCTTAGTATCGGCGGGATATGGCTACACCTTC. Translated: CASSLVSAGYGYTF.